The source of this T cell receptor beta chain is a study of tumor-infiltrating lymphocytes in oesophageal squamous cell carcinoma. Trimming at V came to 5 bases and at J to 6 bases, leaving 9 bases not matched to a gene. From germline, CDR1 is SGHTA and CDR2 FQGTGA. The CDR3 spans 16 residues. MiXCR was run by TCRdb on the PCR reads, yielding one entry per CDR3 protein. This sample has 15,000 to 20,000 distinct CDR3 sequences; 40% to 55% occur once, and the top ten carry roughly a quarter. The receptor was derived from a male donor with esophageal squamous cell carcinoma. The V call is TRBV7-3, the J call TRBJ2-7; 14 bases map to TRBD2. Sample: esophageal tumor tissue. The CDR3 region is CASSPLGLAGVGEQYF. In DNA form, the CDR3 reads TGTGCCAGCAGCCCCTTGGGACTAGCGGGAGTTGGCGAGCAGTACTTC.